Listed below are T cell receptor beta chains from one sample, sequenced in a study of T cell changes during pregnancy in multiple sclerosis. Profiling relied on immunoSEQ multiplex PCR, and the TCRdb table lists in-frame clones only, not all of them. The sample lists about 98,000 clones, about 90% occurring once. The sample in question was peripheral blood, obtained after pregnancy. These TCRs come from a female donor in good health, enrolled as a control in a pregnancy study. CDR3s include the opening cysteine and the closing phenylalanine or tryptophan.

j_gene | v_gene | CDR3aa
TRBJ2-7 | TRBV9 | CAEARQYF
TRBJ2-3 | TRBV5-1 | CASSSEGGPPDTQYF
TRBJ2-1 | TRBV5-6 | CASRLGLAGGNNEQFF
TRBJ1-5 | TRBV4-1 | CASSQPGQGLAAQHF
TRBJ1-1 | TRBV5-8 | CASSLEYGISTEAFF
TRBJ2-3 | TRBV5-1 | CASSLSGDRITDTQYF
TRBJ2-3 | TRBV5-5 | CASSSELAPDTQYF
TRBJ1-6 | TRBV7-2 | CASSLALRGLTNSPLHF
TRBJ1-5 | TRBV19 | CASSRGDYSNQPQHF
TRBJ2-7 | TRBV27 | CASSLGAHIYEQYF
TRBJ2-2 | TRBV28 | CASSFQSGRTGELFF
TRBJ1-1 | TRBV6-5 | CASSFDRTGRGTEAFF
TRBJ1-1 | TRBV2 | CASPGGEATEAFF
TRBJ1-1 | TRBV7-9 | CASSLPLGGTEAFF
TRBJ2-7 | TRBV4-2 | CASSQDWREGSYEQYF
TRBJ1-1 | TRBV6-5 | CASSYGGGANTEAFF
TRBJ2-7 | TRBV6-1 | CASSEFWPYFYEQYF
TRBJ2-1 | TRBV27 | CATSSGRVLSSYNEQFF
TRBJ2-1 | TRBV2 | CASIPPLGGEETFDEQFF
TRBJ2-2 | TRBV28 | CASSLSWELFF
TRBJ2-2 | TRBV28 | CASSFGDYTGELFF
TRBJ1-5 | TRBV27 | CASSFRPLRDSDIVHQPQHF
TRBJ2-3 | TRBV6-6 | CASSAIGQIRTDTQYF
TRBJ1-1 | TRBV20-1 | CSARGTVEAFF
TRBJ1-3 | TRBV5-6 | CASSLVEGLSGNTIYF
TRBJ1-5 | TRBV11-2 | CASSLDRGKPQHF
TRBJ2-7 | TRBV29-1 | CSALTGPYEQYF
TRBJ2-1 | TRBV7-2 | CASSSPGLNEQFF
TRBJ2-3 | TRBV19 | CASSASRGRDTQYF
TRBJ1-5 | TRBV15 | CATSSDRESQPQHF
TRBJ2-5 | TRBV19 | CASSIGTSSNSETQYF
TRBJ2-6 | TRBV5-8 | CASSVWGTSGANVLTF
TRBJ2-1 | TRBV5-4 | CASREATYNEQFF
TRBJ1-5 | TRBV19 | CASSIRDDGGQPQHF
TRBJ2-5 | TRBV4-1 | CASSQVWDRTQETQYF
TRBJ2-6 | TRBV25-1 | CASSPLSGANVLTF
TRBJ1-6 | TRBV7-8 | CASSSSTRGAGMYSPLHF
TRBJ2-2 | TRBV28 | CASSDLAGAVGELFF
TRBJ1-3 | TRBV5-4 | CASSLDGGDTIYF
TRBJ1-1 | TRBV25-1 | CASRGKADRAIGEAFF
TRBJ1-1 | TRBV30 | CAWTPDRNTEAFF
TRBJ2-3 | TRBV5-1 | CASGTQGATDTQYF
TRBJ1-4 | TRBV28 | CASSSWGLNEKLFF
TRBJ2-1 | TRBV15 | CATSREGGAHNEQFF